One and the same sample provided the 30 T cell receptor beta chains below, sequenced in a study of T cell changes during pregnancy in multiple sclerosis. Some clones are missing from TCRdb's copy, which holds only in-frame ones; the method was immunoSEQ multiplex PCR. The sample contains about 71,000 clones, roughly 90% of which appear only once. The sequencing here drew on CD8+ T cells from peripheral blood mononuclear cells, taken before pregnancy. The origin of the receptors is a female donor with multiple sclerosis, enrolled in a pregnancy study.

The chain recombines TRBV5-6 with TRBJ2-7; the match to TRBD2 covers 7 bases. With V trimmed by 0 bases and J by 3 bases, 9 bases remained unmatched. The CDR3 has 16 amino acids. Germline assignment: CDR1 SGHDT and CDR2 YYEEEE. The chain's CDR3 is CASSLAFREGGYEQYF. The DNA of the CDR3 is TGTGCCAGCAGCTTGGCCTTCAGGGAGGGAGGCTACGAGCAGTACTTC.

The V call is TRBV19, the J call TRBJ2-2; D not certain. CDR1 and CDR2 from the germline V gene are LNHDA and SQIVND (reference sequence). The CDR3 has 14 residues. Trimming cost V 2 bases and J 4 bases, with 8 bases left between them. The CDR3 DNA sequence: TGTGCCAGTAGTATATTGACATCCACCGGGGAGCTGTTTTTT. It codes for CASSILTSTGELFF. Full variable domain (missing parts from reference TRBV19 and TRBJ2-2): DGGITQSPKYLFRKEGQNVTLSCEQNLNHDAMYWYRQDPGQGLRLIYYSQIVNDFQKGDIAEGYSVSREKKESFPLTVTSAQKNPTAFYLCASSILTSTGELFFGEGSRLTVL.

The chain is built from TRBV23-1 and TRBJ2-1; D perhaps matches TRBD2 (5 bases). TRBV23-1 is flagged as an ORF with uncertain function. CDR3 length: 10 residues. V lost 11 bases to trimming and J lost 10 bases, with 12 bases between them. The CDR3 DNA sequence: TGCGCCCGGTACCGGGGAGAGCAGTTCTTC. Amino acid sequence: CARYRGEQFF.

This chain connects TRBV15 to TRBJ2-3; maybe TRBD1 (5 bases). The CDR3 contains 15 residues. Germline V gene lookup returns CDR1 LNHNV and CDR2 YYDKDF (reference sequence). Trimming cost V 0 bases and J 0 bases, with 7 bases left between them. The CDR3 DNA follows: TGTGCCACCAGCAGAGAAGGGGCTAGCACAGATACGCAGTATTTT. The encoded protein is CATSREGASTDTQYF.

The chain employs TRBV4-2 and TRBJ1-6; TRBD1 might be the D (5 bases). This CDR3 comprises 13 residues. V was clipped by 7 bases and J by 11 bases, with 15 bases between them. Germline loops: CDR1 LGHNA, CDR2 YNFKEQ. The CDR3 is CASTPGYDPPLHF. The CDR3 DNA reads TGTGCCAGCACCCCAGGGTATGATCCACCCCTCCACTTT.

V usage is TRBV2 and J usage is TRBJ2-1; TRBD2 agrees at 7 bases. The CDR3 is 14 amino acids. The J segment lost 4 bases and the V segment lost 5 bases, leaving 5 bases of the junction unmatched. Germline lookup yields CDR1 SNHLY and CDR2 FYNNEI. CDR3 residues: CASSPSGKYNEQFF. CDR3 coding DNA: TGTGCCAGCAGTCCCAGCGGGAAATACAATGAGCAGTTCTTC.

CDR3 region: CASSGAEGNEKLFF. In DNA form, the CDR3 reads TGTGCCAGCAGCGGCGCCGAGGGCAATGAAAAACTGTTTTTT. This chain connects TRBV2 to TRBJ1-4; D is ambiguous. The CDR3 has 14 amino acids. V was cut by 6 bases and J by 5 bases, with 13 bases left in between. Germline V gene data show CDR1 as SNHLY and CDR2 as FYNNEI.

J is TRBJ1-6 and V is TRBV5-6; D unresolved. This CDR3 has 15 residues. The ends were cut back, 5 bases at V and 1 base at J, with 10 bases in the middle. Germline CDR1 reads SGHDT; CDR2 reads YYEEEE. The CDR3 loop is CASRVAGSYNSPLHF. The CDR3 DNA reads TGTGCCAGCAGAGTTGCGGGTTCCTATAATTCACCCCTCCACTTT.

V usage is TRBV7-9 and J usage is TRBJ2-5; D is undetermined. Per germline, CDR1 SEHNR and CDR2 FQNEAQ (reference sequence). V lost 4 bases, J lost 2 bases, and 23 bases lay in between. CDR3 length equals 18 residues. CDR3 residues: CASSSPGPALPEQETQYF. CDR3 nucleotides: TGTGCCAGCAGCTCCCCTGGCCCAGCGCTACCCGAGCAAGAGACCCAGTACTTC. Variable domain in full (rest from reference TRBV7-9 and TRBJ2-5): DTGVSQNPRHKITKRGQNVTFRCDPISEHNRLYWYRQTLGQGPEFLTYFQNEAQLEKSRLLSDRFSAERPKGSFSTLEIQRTEQGDSAMYLCASSSPGPALPEQETQYFGPGTRLLVL.

The V call is TRBV5-4, the J call TRBJ1-4; D is unclear. The germline V gene has CDR1 SGHNT and CDR2 YYREEE (reference sequence). CDR3 length: 14 amino acids. Trimming took 4 bases from V and 3 from J, leaving 10 bases between them. The CDR3 DNA is TGTGCCAGCAGCCATAGATCCGCTAATGAAAAACTGTTTTTT. Translated: CASSHRSANEKLFF.

This rearrangement joins TRBV19 to TRBJ1-1; the D gene is possibly TRBD1 (6 bases). Germline lookup yields CDR1 LNHDA and CDR2 SQIVND (reference sequence). The CDR3 loop spans 14 amino acids. V dropped 4 bases and J dropped 0 bases, with 9 bases sitting between them. In nucleotides, the CDR3 is TGTGCCAGTAGTACGGACAGTATGAACACTGAAGCTTTCTTT. It encodes CASSTDSMNTEAFF.

The rearrangement links TRBV4-1 to TRBJ2-2; 8 bases agree with TRBD2. The germline CDR1 and CDR2 sequences are MGHRA and YSYEKL. The CDR3 spans 17 residues. With V trimmed by 6 bases and J by 4 bases, 13 bases remained unmatched. CDR3 residues: CASRQGNGGATTGELFF. The CDR3 DNA follows: TGCGCCAGCAGACAGGGTAACGGGGGGGCGACCACCGGGGAGCTGTTTTTT.

This chain joins TRBV9 and TRBJ2-7, with 10 bases aligning to TRBD1. The J segment lost 5 bases and the V segment lost 3 bases, leaving 5 bases of the junction unmatched. Germline assignment: CDR1 SGDLS and CDR2 YYNGEE. This CDR3 is built from 14 residues. CDR3 DNA: TGTGCCAGCAGCGGACAGGGGGCGACCCACGAGCAGTACTTC. This sequence encodes CASSGQGATHEQYF.

The chain uses TRBV4-1 and TRBJ1-4, with TRBD1 matching 8 bases. The CDR3 length is 15 residues. Germline V gene data show CDR1 as MGHRA and CDR2 as YSYEKL. V lost 3 bases and J lost 7; bases outside the gene matches: 7. CDR3 sequence (DNA): TGCGCCAGCAGCCAGATACAGGGGGGGTCTGAAAAACTGTTTTTT. Translation: CASSQIQGGSEKLFF.

The V and J genes are TRBV13 and TRBJ1-1; D uncertain. This CDR3 spans 12 amino acids. CDR1 PRHDT and CDR2 FYEKMQ come from the germline V gene (reference sequence). The germline V and J ends were trimmed by 8 bases and 4 bases, with 11 bases remaining between them. CDR3 sequence: CASSPGFTEAFF. The CDR3 DNA reads TGTGCCAGCTCTCCGGGTTTCACTGAAGCTTTCTTT.

This chain uses TRBV2 with TRBJ2-3; 7 bases are a match to TRBD1. The germline gives CDR1 SNHLY, CDR2 FYNNEI. The CDR3 is 17 residues long. V trimming: 6 bases; J trimming: 0 bases; junction bases outside the gene matches: 12. Here the CDR3 reads CASSENTGTESTDTQYF. In nucleotides, the CDR3 is TGTGCCAGCAGCGAGAACACCGGGACAGAGAGCACAGATACGCAGTATTTT.

This rearrangement joins TRBV2 to TRBJ1-1, with 10 bases that match TRBD1. The CDR3 extends over 14 amino acids. The trim removed 2 bases at V and 5 bases at J, leaving 2 bases unmatched. Germline values: CDR1 SNHLY, CDR2 FYNNEI. The CDR3 here is CASSERTGGTEAFF. CDR3 coding DNA: TGTGCCAGCAGTGAAAGGACAGGGGGAACTGAAGCTTTCTTT.

This clone was observed once. This rearrangement joins TRBV9 to TRBJ1-6; no clear D. Per germline, CDR1 SGDLS and CDR2 YYNGEE. V was clipped by 0 bases and J by 7 bases, with 5 bases between them. The CDR3 length is 13 residues. CDR3 DNA: TGTGCCAGCAGCGTAGCTACGAATTCACCCCTCCACTTT. This codes for CASSVATNSPLHF.

This sequence joins TRBV27 and TRBJ1-2; D is uncertain. CDR1 MNHEY and CDR2 SMNVEV come from the germline V gene (reference sequence). V was shortened by 7 bases and J by 0 bases, with 12 bases between the two germline ends. The CDR3 totals 14 residues. The CDR3 bases are TGTGCCAGCAACCCGGGTTCAGCTAACTATGGCTACACCTTC. Its translation: CASNPGSANYGYTF.

V usage is TRBV18 and J usage is TRBJ2-1, with D maybe TRBD2 (6 bases). The length of the CDR3 is 16 residues. Germline values: CDR1 KGHSH, CDR2 LQKENI. V gave up 5 bases and J gave up 0 bases, with 14 bases separating them. Here the CDR3 DNA reads TGTGCCAGCTCAACTACTAGCCTGAGCTCCTACAATGAGCAGTTCTTC. This sequence encodes CASSTTSLSSYNEQFF.

The rearrangement links TRBV9 to TRBJ1-1; D call uncertain. Between the trimmed V and J ends, which lost 4 bases and 11 bases, there was a span of 18 bases. The CDR3 runs to 13 residues. Germline V gene data show CDR1 as SGDLS and CDR2 as YYNGEE. CDR3 sequence: CASSPWATGEAFF. The CDR3 DNA reads TGTGCCAGCAGCCCCTGGGCAACCGGGGAGGCTTTCTTT.

This clone appeared a few times. This chain links TRBV4-2 with TRBJ1-1, with D hard to call. V was shortened by 1 base and J by 1 base, with 10 bases between the two germline ends. Per germline, CDR1 LGHNA and CDR2 YNFKEQ. The CDR3 runs to 15 residues. The CDR3 DNA follows: TGTGCCAGCAGCCAAGTGGTCCAGGAGAACACTGAAGCTTTCTTT. This gives the protein CASSQVVQENTEAFF.

The gene calls are TRBV27 and TRBJ2-7; tentatively, D is TRBD2 (6 bases). The CDR3 runs to 14 residues. Trimming left V 5 bases short and J 3 bases short, with 14 bases between. Germline CDR1 and CDR2: MNHEY and SMNVEV (reference sequence). In nucleotides, the CDR3 is TGTGCCAGCAGTCCTGACAATAGCGGCTACGAGCAGTACTTC. Translation: CASSPDNSGYEQYF.

The chain combines TRBV4-1 with TRBJ1-2, with D unclear. Germline V gene data show CDR1 as MGHRA and CDR2 as YSYEKL. Trimming left V 1 base short and J 6 bases short, with 12 bases between. This CDR3 is 14 amino acids long. The DNA for the CDR3 is TGCGCCAGCAGCCAAGGAGACACTCTTGATGGCTACACCTTC. It yields the protein CASSQGDTLDGYTF.

The CDR3 protein is CASARGGDSNQPQHF. In DNA, the CDR3 is TGTGCCAGCGCCCGAGGGGGGGATAGCAATCAGCCCCAGCATTTT. The genes are TRBV9 and TRBJ1-5; weak D call: TRBD1 (6 bases). There are 15 residues in the CDR3. Trimming took off 7 bases at V and 0 bases at J, with 14 bases between the two ends. Germline assignment: CDR1 SGDLS and CDR2 YYNGEE.

CDR3 sequence reads: CASSSAGLSRAQYF. The CDR3, as DNA: TGTGCCAGCAGCTCAGCGGGCCTTAGTCGGGCGCAGTATTTT. The rearrangement joins TRBV7-3 to TRBJ2-3, with a tentative D call TRBD2 (6 bases). Trimming took 4 bases from V and 10 from J, leaving 18 bases between them. The V gene's germline CDR1 is SGHTA and CDR2 FQGTGA. The CDR3 runs 14 residues.

Regarding this clone: Mismatch with germline at one junction end may stem from a read error. The chain carries TRBV7-7 and TRBJ2-7; 7 nucleotides line up with TRBD1. Per the germline V gene, CDR1 is SSHAT and CDR2 is FNYEAQ (reference sequence). The CDR3 is 14 amino acids. The CDR3 DNA is TGTGCTAGCAGCGTCGGACAGGACTCCTACGAGCAGTACTTC. Amino acids: CASSVGQDSYEQYF.

The chain is built from TRBV2 and TRBJ2-7; TRBD1 matches 7 bases. Per the germline V gene, CDR1 is SNHLY and CDR2 is FYNNEI. Germline trimming cut 5 bases from V and 2 bases from J; bases unmatched to any gene: 9. The CDR3 totals 15 residues. CDR3 sequence (DNA): TGTGCCAGCAGTCCCCTCATGACAGGGCCCTACGAGCAGTACTTC. Protein product: CASSPLMTGPYEQYF. The whole variable domain, filled in from reference TRBV2 and TRBJ2-7, reads EPEVTQTPSHQVTQMGQEVILRCVPISNHLYFYWYRQILGQKVEFLVSFYNNEISEKSEIFDDQFSVERPDGSNFTLKIRSTKLEDSAMYFCASSPLMTGPYEQYFGPGTRLTVT.

The chain recombines TRBV13 with TRBJ1-2, with 10 bases matching TRBD1. The CDR3 runs 16 residues. After removal of 4 bases from V and 2 bases from J, the junction contained 7 bases not matched to a gene. CDR1 is PRHDT and CDR2 is FYEKMQ in the germline V gene (reference sequence). The CDR3 bases are TGTGCCAGCAGCTCAGGCCGGGACAGGGGCAACTATGGCTACACCTTC. This translates into CASSSGRDRGNYGYTF.

In the case of this clone: Compared with germline, one end of the junction differs, possibly owing to a read error. V gene TRBV6-1 combines with J gene TRBJ2-5, with D tentatively TRBD2 (6 bases). CDR1 is MNHNS, CDR2 SASEGT, per germline. This CDR3 has 14 residues. The CDR3 coding sequence is TGTGCCAGCAGTGAACCCGGGAGCGTAGAGCCCCAGTACTTC. This sequence encodes CASSEPGSVEPQYF.